This T cell receptor (beta chain) derives from a study of PD-L1 blockade in urothelial cancer. Study-level background: Patients initiated atezolizumab in about 2014 at 1,200 mg intravenously every 3 weeks. When blood samples were assessed, the median T cell count was some 150,000.

With regard to this clone: The target antigen is unknown.

The time point here: pretreatment peripheral blood. Pretreatment and on-treatment samples were taken, numbering 1 to 8 per patient. TCRdb's table, derived via immunoSEQ multiplex PCR, lists solely in-frame clones and lacks some. In the table there are roughly 38,000 clones, roughly four fifths of which are singletons. Findings and caveats of the study: Survival was better when pretreatment blood TCR clonality fell below the median.

From germline, CDR1 is SGHNT and CDR2 YYREEE (reference sequence). Trimming left V 4 bases short and J 4 bases short, with 17 bases between. The CDR3 is made up of 15 amino acids. The receptor comes from a man aged 60 to 75 with urothelial cancer. The chain is built from TRBV5-4 and TRBJ1-2; tentative D call: TRBD1 (5 bases). Sequenced material: PBMCs, taken around atezolizumab (anti-PD-L1) treatment. The CDR3 region has the DNA TGTGCCAGCAGCGGCCGATGGGGGGACGGCTATGGCTACACCTTC. Its translation: CASSGRWGDGYGYTF.